These 11 T cell receptor beta chains share one sample of origin, sequenced in a study of identical twins (dated by TCRdb to 2016 to 2017). Libraries were constructed by 5' RACE. The data were produced on an Illumina HiSeq 2000. The public reads were run again by TCRdb, first through fastp at Q25 and then through MiXCR, and only productive beta chains were kept. Rows merge per CDR3 protein into single entries with the most common DNA and genes. This sample lists approximately 1.8 million distinct CDR3 sequences; about 32% were detected once. The ten largest clones represent more than 0.25% of the sample. The sample taken for sequencing was cord blood. The receptors derive from a newborn girl in good health.

This chain links TRBV12-3 or TRBV12-4 with TRBJ2-2; a possible D gene is TRBD2 (6 bases). The CDR3 is made up of 15 amino acids. V was clipped by 6 bases and J by 1 base, with 12 bases between them. The CDR3 is CASRWDSQNTGELFF. CDR3 sequence (DNA): TGTGCCAGCAGGTGGGACTCTCAGAACACCGGGGAGCTGTTTTTT.

The chain recombines TRBV29-1 with TRBJ1-2; 8 bases align to TRBD1. The trim removed 6 bases at V and 5 bases at J, leaving 11 bases unmatched. This CDR3 spans 14 amino acids. The germline V gene has CDR1 SQVTM and CDR2 ANQGSEA. The CDR3 sequence: CSVSLPGTGYGYTF. The CDR3 DNA reads as TGCAGCGTATCTTTACCCGGGACAGGTTATGGCTACACCTTC.

A word on this clonotype: A much larger clone differs from this one at a single base, so this may be a read error. The chain carries TRBV29-1 and TRBJ2-1, with D maybe TRBD1 (6 bases). The J call is uncertain, as TRBJ2-7 better fits the DNA end. CDR3 length: 14 residues. CDR1 and CDR2 (germline): SQVTM, ANQGSEA. In nucleotides, the CDR3 is TGCAGCGTTGAGGTTATGGGACAAGTGTATGAGCAGTACTTC. Its translation is CSVEVMGQVYEQYF.

The chain carries TRBV3-1 and TRBJ2-7; D not certain. This CDR3 contains 17 residues. The germline gives CDR1 LGHDT, CDR2 YNNKEL (reference sequence). V was cut by 4 bases and J by 1 base, with 20 bases left in between. The chain's CDR3 is CASSPYSAGSWSYEQYF. The CDR3 DNA reads as TGTGCCAGCAGCCCATACTCGGCAGGTAGTTGGTCCTACGAGCAGTACTTC.

This clonotype was observed a few times. V gene TRBV6-1 combines with J gene TRBJ2-6; D is possibly TRBD1 (6 bases). This CDR3 is built from 15 residues. V lost 5 bases and J lost 2, with 10 bases in between. From germline, CDR1 is MNHNS and CDR2 SASEGT. The CDR3 is CASSSRGAGANVLTF. The CDR3 bases are TGTGCCAGCAGTTCCAGGGGAGCTGGGGCCAACGTCCTGACTTTC.

Ten or more counts support this clonotype. For the CDR3, the DNA is TGTGCCAGCAGCCCCAGGACTAGCGCAGATACGCAGTATTTT. This encodes CASSPRTSADTQYF. The chain employs TRBV11-2 and TRBJ2-3; 9 bases agree with TRBD2. The germline gives CDR1 SGHAT, CDR2 FQNNGV. V lost 5 bases and J lost 4; bases outside the gene matches: 4. The CDR3 is made up of 14 amino acids.

The V gene is TRBV4-1, the J gene TRBJ2-1; 12 bases fit TRBD2. The germline V gene has CDR1 MGHRA and CDR2 YSYEKL. V shed 6 bases, J shed 1 base, and the junction held 7 bases outside the gene matches. The CDR3 is 17 residues long. This CDR3 is CASSRLGTSGSYNEQFF. In nucleotides, the CDR3 is TGCGCCAGCAGTCGTTTGGGGACTAGCGGGTCCTACAATGAGCAGTTCTTC.

This clonotype was found a few times. The genes are TRBV20-1 and TRBJ2-3; either TRBD1 or TRBD2 may fit D (6 bases each). The germline V gene encodes CDR1 DFQATT and CDR2 SNEGSKA (reference sequence). This CDR3 has 14 residues. Trimming took off 3 bases at V and 0 bases at J, with 10 bases between the two ends. Written as DNA, the CDR3 is TGCAGTGCTAGGGAGGGGGACAGCACAGATACGCAGTATTTT. This gives the protein CSAREGDSTDTQYF.

The CDR3 here is CASSQAGARYEQYF. The CDR3 nucleotides read TGCGCCAGCAGCCAAGCGGGGGCGCGCTACGAGCAGTACTTC. The genes are TRBV4-1 and TRBJ2-7; D is tentatively TRBD1 or TRBD2 (6 bases each). Germline CDR1 is MGHRA and CDR2 is YSYEKL. Trimming stripped 1 base from V and 3 bases from J, with 10 bases between. This CDR3 has 14 residues.

This clonotype turned up a few times. The chain is built from TRBV6-6 and TRBJ1-1, with unresolved D. Germline CDR1 is MNHNY and CDR2 is SVGAGI (reference sequence). The CDR3 length is 15 residues. Deletions cut 2 bases from V and 0 bases from J, with 10 bases between. The CDR3 coding sequence is TGTGCCAGCAGTTACCGGGCAGCCATGAACACTGAAGCTTTCTTT. Translated, it gives CASSYRAAMNTEAFF.

This clonotype has more than one count but fewer than ten. V gene TRBV5-1 combines with J gene TRBJ2-3; TRBD2 agrees at 7 bases. The CDR3 has 15 amino acids. From germline, CDR1 is SGHRS and CDR2 YFSETQ. Trimming at V came to 4 bases and at J to 2 bases, leaving 7 bases not matched to a gene. The CDR3 DNA reads as TGCGCCAGCAGCCTCATGAGCGGGAACACAGATACGCAGTATTTT. Translated, it gives CASSLMSGNTDTQYF.